This T cell receptor (beta chain) was profiled in a study of tumor-infiltrating lymphocytes in oesophageal squamous cell carcinoma (dated by TCRdb to the mid-2010s). Its CDR3 holds 13 amino acids, cysteine through phenylalanine. Only the CDR3 region is kept as DNA, spanning 39 bases read in frame from base 1. As encoded in the germline V gene, CDR1 is SGHNT while CDR2 is YENEEA. Relative to germline, V is missing 5 bases and J is missing 10 bases, with 7 bases of the junction outside any gene match. Library creation used PCR. The listed sequencing device is Illumina HiSeq 2000. Starting from the raw public reads, TCRdb applied fastp trimming at Q25, assembled clones with MiXCR and retained in-frame beta chains. One record per CDR3 amino acid sequence lists the most common genes and DNA. The sample table lists some 17,000 distinct CDR3 sequences, roughly 50% of them with a count of one. Less than 45% of the sample rests with the top ten.

Judged by its sample share, this clonotype qualifies as medium-sized (0.01 to 0.1%). The antigen it binds to is not known. No base qualities exist here, and no much larger clone lies one base off it. The sequenced material came from normal esophageal tissue next to the tumor. The chain joins TRBV11-3 to TRBJ2-1, with TRBD2 matching 8 junction bases. The receptor comes from a female donor with esophageal squamous cell carcinoma. CDR3 sequence: CASSPGGAKEQFF. The DNA sequence reads TGTGCCAGCAGCCCCGGGGGGGCCAAGGAGCAGTTCTTC. When the CDR3 is completed using the reference TRBV11-3 and TRBJ2-1 genes on either side, the full variable domain is EAGVVQSPRYKIIEKKQPVAFWCNPISGHNTLYWYLQNLGQGPELLIRYENEEAVDDSQLPKDRFSAERLKGVDSTLKIQPAELGDSAVYLCASSPGGAKEQFFGPGTRLTVL.